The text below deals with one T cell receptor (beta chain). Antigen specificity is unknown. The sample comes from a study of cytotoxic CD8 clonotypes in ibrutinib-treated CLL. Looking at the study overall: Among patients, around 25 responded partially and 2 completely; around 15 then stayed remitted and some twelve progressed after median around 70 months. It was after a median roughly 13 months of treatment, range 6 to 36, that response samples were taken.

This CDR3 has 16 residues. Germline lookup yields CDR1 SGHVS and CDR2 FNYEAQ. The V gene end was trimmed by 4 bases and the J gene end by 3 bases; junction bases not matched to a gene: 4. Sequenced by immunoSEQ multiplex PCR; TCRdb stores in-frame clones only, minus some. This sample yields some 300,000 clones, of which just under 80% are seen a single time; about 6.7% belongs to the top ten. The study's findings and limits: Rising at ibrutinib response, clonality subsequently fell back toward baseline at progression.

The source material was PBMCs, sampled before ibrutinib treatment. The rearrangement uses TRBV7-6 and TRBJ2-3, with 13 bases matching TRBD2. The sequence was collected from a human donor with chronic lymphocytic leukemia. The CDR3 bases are TGTGCCAGCAGCTCCCCGACTAGCGGGAGGACAGATACGCAGTATTTT. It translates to CASSSPTSGRTDTQYF.